This TCR beta chain stems from a study of blood T cell repertoires in COVID-19. This CDR3 has 15 residues. Trimming left V 4 bases short and J 0 bases short, with 10 bases between. The germline gives CDR1 MGHRA, CDR2 YSYEKL. In the original processing: By means of reference gene primer amplification, nucleated cell counts were estimated. The table came from immunoSEQ multiplex PCR; TCRdb's copy has only in-frame clones and leaves some out. V, J and clone size derive from that table, while D and trimming were established from the DNA sequence. The sample has some 140,000 clones, around 82% seen once; the top ten hold under 5.5%.

This clonotype was sampled from a man aged 40-50 years with acute COVID-19. The chain joins TRBV4-1 to TRBJ1-3; a possible D gene is TRBD1 (5 bases). Sample: PBMCs or T cells enriched from blood (not recorded which). CDR3 DNA sequence: TGCGCCAGCAGCCTGGAACAGGCCTCTGGAAACACCATATATTTT. Amino acid sequence: CASSLEQASGNTIYF.